This T cell receptor beta chain was sequenced during a study of molecular identifiers for immune sequencing clone quantification (dated by TCRdb to the late 2010s). About the investigation overall: For a replicate experiment, RNA from around 20,000 or 100,000 naive CD8 T cells was divided into five aliquots, of which four were sequenced. CD8 T cells were used in a methods study to benchmark molecular-identifier clustering-based TCR repertoire sequencing (MIDCIRS) and TCR RNA copy counting.

Libraries of naive CD8 T cells were built from anywhere between about 17,000 and 1,000,000 sorted cells, with 10%, 30% or 50% of the purified RNA used. Naive CD8 T cells, defined as CD8+CD4-CCR7+CD45RA+, were FACS-sorted into RLT Plus buffer on a BD FACSAria II. To test detection sensitivity, Jurkat RNA equal to about nine TCR copies was added to samples of roughly 18,000-1,100,000 naive CD8 T cells. CD8 T cells were enriched using RosetteSep CD8+ T Cell Enrichment Cocktail and Ficoll-Paque, and the enriched cells then underwent ACK red cell lysis. The library was made by PCR. The instrument was a NextSeq 500. Bulk TCR libraries were generated as previously described, with the TCR primers listed in Table S5 used. Total RNA was purified with the Qiagen AllPrep DNA/RNA kit. Before analysis, reads from multiple sequencing runs of one library were combined. Processing in the source paper ran as follows. Reads were retained only if their TCR constant sequence matched exactly, and those retained reads were trimmed to 150 nt and grouped according to their 12-nt molecular barcodes. Reads within each barcode group were sub-clustered using a 15% Levenshtein threshold, and quality-weighted consensus sequences were constructed for each RNA molecule. Non-functional sequences were excluded, and lower-count sequences lying one edit away from another sequence were also excluded. Based on fitting two negative binomial distributions, any barcode sub-cluster with under 20% of the maximum read count was discarded. Through fastp at Q25 and MiXCR, TCRdb rebuilt clones from the public reads, retaining in-frame beta chains. Here each entry gathers all rows of one CDR3 protein and keeps the most common genes and DNA. These V and J calls originate from TCRdb's pipeline instead of the authors' own analysis. The sample includes a few hundred thousand distinct CDR3 sequences, with roughly 24% observed a single time. Jointly, the top ten make up roughly 0.7% of the sample.

This clonotype was seen at least ten times. Its recognized antigen is unknown. No much larger clone is present one base from it, and per-base qualities are unavailable. The paper as a whole reports these results and caveats: Modeling indicated approximately 3.1 TCR RNA copies recovered per cell, compared with 9 to 10 by digital PCR, which implies a capture efficiency of around 30%. A single cell's worth of spiked-in Jurkat TCR RNA was reported detectable even among 750,000 to 1,000,000 naive CD8 T cells. The naive libraries included spiked-in Jurkat TCR RNA (roughly nine copies' worth), and this RNA is not part of the donor repertoire. The sizes of highly expanded clones could end up underestimated when identical TCR molecules share a barcode. Without barcode sub-clustering, chimeric consensus sequences inflated TCR diversity; chimeras reached as high as 47%. In CMV-specific effector cells, clones with more than 20 RNA copies contained over 98% of molecules, whereas in naive cells such clones contained under 1% of molecules.

Its CDR3 holds 15 amino acids, cysteine through phenylalanine. Only the CDR3 part of the read is kept: 45 bases, read in frame from the first base. V is reduced by 6 bases and J by 0 bases, leaving a spacing of 13 bases between them. According to the germline V gene (reference sequence), CDR1 reads LNHDA and CDR2 reads SQIVND. Input material: naive CD8+ T cells from blood, with Jurkat cell RNA spiked in. This sample's cell subset or site label indicates: FACS-sorted CD8+CD4-CCR7+CD45RA+ naive T cells. This sequence was found in a human donor in good health. Some libraries in this study had Jurkat cell RNA spiked in. The chain joins TRBV19 to TRBJ2-3; no D gene is confidently identified. The CDR3 region: CASSALGSSTDTQYF. The nucleotide sequence is given as TGTGCCAGTAGCGCCCTGGGCAGTAGCACAGATACGCAGTATTTT.